The clone carrying this T cell receptor (beta chain) was observed many times. Its target is unknown. The data belong to a study of T cells in Graves' hyperthyroidism and ophthalmopathy. The overall study: Peripheral blood was obtained at initial diagnosis, preceding any treatment. The study, taken as a whole, reports: Blood held most thyroid clonotypes expanded above 0.001 frequency.

Amplification of TCR beta CDR3 regions was performed using RNA transcripts as template. The study used the HTBI primer set for a first-round RT-PCR of the TCR CDR3. TCRdb recomputed calls from the multiplex PCR reads with MiXCR, one row per CDR3 protein. The table lists fewer than 350,000 distinct CDR3 sequences, about 13% of them singletons. Germline V CDR1 and CDR2: KGHSH, LQKENI. There are 15 residues in the CDR3. Trimming removed 3 bases at V and 0 bases at J, with 11 bases between. Patients with uncontrolled infections, other autoimmune diseases, pregnancy or lactation were excluded. PBMCs stemmed from 10 ml fresh peripheral blood.

Material for sequencing was blood. V gene TRBV18 combines with J gene TRBJ1-1; no clear D. This receptor was obtained from a woman aged 40 to 50 with Graves' hyperthyroidism. The CDR3 spells CASSPTQEMNTEAFF. The CDR3 nucleotides read TGTGCCAGCTCACCTACCCAGGAGATGAACACTGAAGCTTTCTTT.